Listed below are T cell receptor beta chains from one sample, sequenced in a study of CD8 T cells in ankylosing spondylitis. MiXCR, applied by TCRdb to the 5' RACE reads, yields one record per CDR3 protein. The sample records 200,000 to 250,000 distinct CDR3 sequences, roughly a tenth being singletons. The sample taken for sequencing was blood, either unsorted or a sorted T cell fraction (not recorded which). The receptors come from a male donor with ankylosing spondylitis or in good health (not recorded which). CDR3s include the opening cysteine and the closing phenylalanine or tryptophan. The D gene is left open where the match is weak. The size entry is marked missing in some rows and otherwise reads once, few, many or a size class.

DNA	CDR3	V	J	D	size
TGCAGTGCTAGTGGAGAAGCCAAAAACATTCAGTACTTC	CSASGEAKNIQYF	TRBV20-1	TRBJ2-4	NA	many
TGTGCCAGCTCACCATCGGGGCAGGGGGCCTATGGCTACACCTTC	CASSPSGQGAYGYTF	TRBV18	TRBJ1-2	TRBD1	many
TGCAGCGCCACGGACAGGGGGTCGTCCTACGAGCAGTACTTC	CSATDRGSSYEQYF	TRBV29-1	TRBJ2-7	TRBD1	NA
TGTGCCAGCAGCCCCGAAGCAGGTCGTAAGCAGTTCTTC	CASSPEAGRKQFF	TRBV7-2	TRBJ2-1	NA	many
TGTGCCAGCAGTTTCACGGGCTCCTATAATTCACCCCTCCACTTT	CASSFTGSYNSPLHF	TRBV28	TRBJ1-6	NA	few
TGTGCCAGCAGCTTAGCTGACAGGGGGAATGAGCAGTTCTTC	CASSLADRGNEQFF	TRBV7-9	TRBJ2-1	TRBD1	many
TGTGCCAGCAGCCGATCGGAGCGGGGTGGAATCGGGGAGCTGTTTTTT	CASSRSERGGIGELFF	TRBV6-2/TRBV6-3	TRBJ2-2	TRBD2	many
TGCAGTGCCACGACTAGCGGGGACTACGAGCAGTACTTC	CSATTSGDYEQYF	TRBV20-1	TRBJ2-7	TRBD2	NA
TGTGCCAGCAGCCAAACAGACAGGGACACTGAAGCTTTCTTT	CASSQTDRDTEAFF	TRBV7-9	TRBJ1-1	TRBD1	few
TGTGCCAGCAGTGGCTGGGACAGGGAAAATGAGCAGTTCTTC	CASSGWDRENEQFF	TRBV25-1	TRBJ2-1	TRBD1	many
TGTGCCAGCAGCCCCAGAACCGAGAGCTCCTACGAGCAGTACTTC	CASSPRTESSYEQYF	TRBV12-3/TRBV12-4	TRBJ2-7	NA	many
TGTGCCAGCAGCCCCTCGGGGGTACAAGAGACCCAGTACTTC	CASSPSGVQETQYF	TRBV7-9	TRBJ2-5	NA	many
TGTGCCAGCAGCCGCGGGACAGGGGTATCGAATGAGCAGTTCTTC	CASSRGTGVSNEQFF	TRBV12-3/TRBV12-4	TRBJ2-1	TRBD1	many
TGCGCCAGCACCCTGGAATACGCAGACATACTCAACACCGGGGAGCTGTTTTTT	CASTLEYADILNTGELFF	TRBV5-1	TRBJ2-2	NA	many
TGTGCCAGCAGTCGGACAGGGGAGATCTACGAGCAGTACTTC	CASSRTGEIYEQYF	TRBV12-3/TRBV12-4	TRBJ2-7	TRBD1	many
TGTGCCAGCAGCCAAGATCCGAGAGGGGCCGCCGGGGAGCTGTTTTTT	CASSQDPRGAAGELFF	TRBV4-2	TRBJ2-2	NA	NA
TGTGCCAGCAGCTGGGGTAGCACAGATACGCAGTATTTT	CASSWGSTDTQYF	TRBV12-3/TRBV12-4	TRBJ2-3	NA	NA
TGCAGTGCTCCCGGACTAGCGGGGGGATCGGGACAAGAGACCCAGTACTTC	CSAPGLAGGSGQETQYF	TRBV20-1	TRBJ2-5	TRBD2	few
TGCGCCAGCGCCCCAGGAGGGATGGGACTAGCGGGCTACGAGCAGTACTTC	CASAPGGMGLAGYEQYF	TRBV5-1	TRBJ2-7	TRBD2	many
TGCAGTGCTAGAGATTCGGGACAGGGGAACACCGGGGAGCTGTTTTTT	CSARDSGQGNTGELFF	TRBV20-1	TRBJ2-2	TRBD1	NA
TGTGCCAGCAGCGTAGCTGAGGGACTAGCGAACACCGGGGAGCTGTTTTTT	CASSVAEGLANTGELFF	TRBV9	TRBJ2-2	TRBD2	many
TGCGCCAGCAGCTTTCAGGACGGGGGTCGGCAAGAGACCCAGTACTTC	CASSFQDGGRQETQYF	TRBV5-1	TRBJ2-5	NA	NA
TGCAGTGCCTCGACAGGGAAGTCACCCCTCCACTTT	CSASTGKSPLHF	TRBV20-1	TRBJ1-6	TRBD1	many
TGTGCCAGCAGCTTGAGGAGACGGGGCACTGAAGCTTTCTTT	CASSLRRRGTEAFF	TRBV5-6	TRBJ1-1	NA	many
TGTGCCAGCTCACCAAGTCAGGGAACGCGGGAAAAACTGTTTTTT	CASSPSQGTREKLFF	TRBV18	TRBJ1-4	NA	few
TGCGCCTCTTCGGGCAGGGGGCTTGACGGGGAGCTGTTTTTT	CASSGRGLDGELFF	TRBV5-1	TRBJ2-2	TRBD1	many
TGCAGTGCTGGCTCCAGACAAGCTCGGACCCAAGAGACCCAGTACTTC	CSAGSRQARTQETQYF	TRBV20-1	TRBJ2-5	NA	NA
TGTGCCAGCAGCTGGATTGGGACAGGCACTGAAGCTTTCTTT	CASSWIGTGTEAFF	TRBV5-5	TRBJ1-1	TRBD1	many
TGCAGTGCCCTGACAGACTCTGGGGCCAACGTCCTGACTTTC	CSALTDSGANVLTF	TRBV20-1	TRBJ2-6	NA	NA
TGTGCCAGCAGCTTAACAGGGGGCTATGGTGTGATAGAGACCCAGTACTTC	CASSLTGGYGVIETQYF	TRBV7-2	TRBJ2-5	TRBD1	many
TGTGCCAGCAGCTTCTACGAGCAGTACTTC	CASSFYEQYF	TRBV7-9	TRBJ2-7	NA	many
TGTGCCAGCAGTTACGCGGTAGCTGGGTACAATGAGCAGTTCTTC	CASSYAVAGYNEQFF	TRBV6-5	TRBJ2-1	NA	many
TGTGCCATCAGGCCCGGGACTAGCGGAACCTACAATGAGCAGTTCTTC	CAIRPGTSGTYNEQFF	TRBV10-3	TRBJ2-1	TRBD2	many
TGCGCCAGCAGCTTGGCCACAGCCGGGAACACTGAAGCTTTCTTT	CASSLATAGNTEAFF	TRBV5-1	TRBJ1-1	NA	many
TGCAGTGCCCCCCCGGGACAGGGGCCTTCACCCCTCCACTTT	CSAPPGQGPSPLHF	TRBV20-1	TRBJ1-6	TRBD1	many
TGTGCCAGCAGAAGGGAGGGGTCGCTGCAAGAGACCCAGTACTTC	CASRREGSLQETQYF	TRBV13	TRBJ2-5	TRBD2	few
TGCAGTGCTAGTCTAAGTCCCTACGAGCAGTACTTC	CSASLSPYEQYF	TRBV20-1	TRBJ2-7	NA	many
TGTGCCAGCAGCCAAGCCATGGTAGAGACAGATACGCAGTATTTT	CASSQAMVETDTQYF	TRBV3-1	TRBJ2-3	NA	NA
TGCGCCAGCAGCCCGTTGGTTAGGAACACTGAAGCTTTCTTT	CASSPLVRNTEAFF	TRBV5-1	TRBJ1-1	NA	few
TGCGCCAGCAGCTTACCCGGGACAGGAACTTTTTTC	CASSLPGTGTFF	TRBV5-1	TRBJ2-7	TRBD1	NA
TGCAGTGCTAGTAACAGGGGGATGAATCAGCCCCAGCATTTT	CSASNRGMNQPQHF	TRBV20-1	TRBJ1-5	TRBD1	many
TGCGCCAGCGGAGGGCATCCGGGACAGGGGGCCAACACCGGGGAGCTGTTTTTT	CASGGHPGQGANTGELFF	TRBV5-1	TRBJ2-2	TRBD1	few
TGTGCCAGCAGCTTGGGTGGCGGGGAGCTGTTTTTT	CASSLGGGELFF	TRBV5-6	TRBJ2-2	NA	many
TGCGCCAGCAGCTTGTGGGGGACAGGGTCGGCAGATACGCAGTATTTT	CASSLWGTGSADTQYF	TRBV5-1	TRBJ2-3	TRBD1	many
TGCGCCAGCAGCTTGTCGACAGAGGAGCAGTTCTTC	CASSLSTEEQFF	TRBV5-1	TRBJ2-1	NA	NA